A single sample is the source of the 8 T cell receptor beta chains below, sequenced in a study of T cell responses to AZD1222 COVID-19 vaccine. The protocol was immunoSEQ multiplex PCR, while the TCRdb copy is restricted to in-frame clones and leaves out a portion. The sample yields roughly 110,000 clones, nearly 90% seen once. The sample in question was peripheral blood, obtained 28 days after the second AZD1222 dose. Receptors originate from an adult who received the AZD1222 COVID-19 vaccine.

The genes are TRBV2 and TRBJ2-3; the D gene could be TRBD1 or TRBD2 (5 bases each). V was trimmed by 6 bases and J by 2 bases, leaving 12 bases between them. Germline CDR1 is SNHLY and CDR2 is FYNNEI. There are 14 residues in the CDR3. CDR3 in DNA: TGTGCCAGCAGCGATGGGGGTACCACAGATACGCAGTATTTT. This sequence encodes CASSDGGTTDTQYF. Full variable domain (rest looked up from reference TRBV2 and TRBJ2-3): EPEVTQTPSHQVTQMGQEVILRCVPISNHLYFYWYRQILGQKVEFLVSFYNNEISEKSEIFDDQFSVERPDGSNFTLKIRSTKLEDSAMYFCASSDGGTTDTQYFGPGTRLTVL.

This chain uses TRBV2 with TRBJ1-2; D not resolved. Germline V gene lookup returns CDR1 SNHLY and CDR2 FYNNEI. The CDR3 runs 13 residues. V lost 6 bases to trimming and J lost 4 bases, with 12 bases between them. This chain's CDR3 is CASSGLELYGYTF. CDR3 in DNA: TGTGCCAGCAGCGGCCTGGAGCTCTATGGCTACACCTTC.

The sample holds one count of this clone. The chain joins TRBV7-9 to TRBJ1-3; D is undetermined. The germline V and J ends were trimmed by 1 base and 4 bases, with 5 bases remaining between them. This CDR3 comprises 13 residues. Germline CDR1 SEHNR, CDR2 FQNEAQ (reference sequence). The CDR3 reads CASSLEGGNTIYF. Written as DNA, the CDR3 is TGTGCCAGCAGCTTAGAGGGCGGAAACACCATATATTTT.

This chain connects TRBV7-7 to TRBJ1-3; possibly TRBD1 for D (5 bases). The CDR3 spans 15 residues. The ends were cut back, 6 bases at V and 0 bases at J, with 12 bases in the middle. Germline loops: CDR1 SSHAT, CDR2 FNYEAQ (reference sequence). CDR3 sequence (DNA): TGTGCCAGCAGTACGGGACCGAGCTCTGGAAACACCATATATTTT. Its translation is CASSTGPSSGNTIYF.

The chain combines TRBV19 with TRBJ1-1, with a weak D call TRBD1 (6 bases). The CDR3 totals 14 residues. The V gene lost 8 bases and the J gene lost 0 bases, with 13 bases spanning the gap. Germline V gene data show CDR1 as LNHDA and CDR2 as SQIVND (reference sequence). Written as DNA, the CDR3 is TGTGCCAGTCGGACTCCAGGGGTGAACACTGAAGCTTTCTTT. Its translation is CASRTPGVNTEAFF.

This rearrangement joins TRBV19 to TRBJ2-3; 10 positions match TRBD1. Germline CDR1 LNHDA, CDR2 SQIVND (reference sequence). V dropped 6 bases and J dropped 0; count of bases not matched to a gene: 9. There are 17 residues in the CDR3. The CDR3: CASRGQGRATSTDTQYF. The CDR3 DNA reads TGTGCCAGTAGGGGACAGGGGCGGGCCACGAGCACAGATACGCAGTATTTT.

This clone showed up just once. V is TRBV27 and J is TRBJ1-4; D not resolved. CDR3 length: 17 residues. V lost 4 bases and J lost 0, with 15 bases in between. In germline, CDR1 is MNHEY, CDR2 SMNVEV (reference sequence). CDR3 nucleotides: TGTGCCAGCAGTTCAACTAGGACGGTCGCAACTAATGAAAAACTGTTTTTT. Amino acid sequence: CASSSTRTVATNEKLFF.

This chain links TRBV6-5 with TRBJ2-7, with D perhaps TRBD1 (5 bases). This CDR3 is built from 15 residues. CDR1 is MNHEY, CDR2 SVGAGI, per germline. V was clipped by 0 bases and J by 3 bases, with 12 bases between them. CDR3 loop: CASSYSPGSSYEQYF. CDR3 in DNA: TGTGCCAGCAGTTACTCGCCAGGGTCGAGCTACGAGCAGTACTTC.